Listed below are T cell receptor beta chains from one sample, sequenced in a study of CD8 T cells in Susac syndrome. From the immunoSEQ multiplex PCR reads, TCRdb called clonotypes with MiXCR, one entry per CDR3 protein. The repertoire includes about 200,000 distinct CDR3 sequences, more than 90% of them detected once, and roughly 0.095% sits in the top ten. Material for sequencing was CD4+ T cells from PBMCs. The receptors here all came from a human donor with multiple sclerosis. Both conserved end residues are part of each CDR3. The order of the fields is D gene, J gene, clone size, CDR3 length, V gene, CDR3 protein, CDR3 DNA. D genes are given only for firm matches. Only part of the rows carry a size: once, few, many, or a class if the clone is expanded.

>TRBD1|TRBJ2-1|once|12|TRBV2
CARGQGTSEQFF
TGTGCCAGAGGACAGGGGACCAGTGAGCAGTTCTTC
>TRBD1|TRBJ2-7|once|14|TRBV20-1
CSAAKGTGGYEQYF
TGCAGTGCCGCTAAGGGGACAGGGGGCTACGAGCAGTACTTC
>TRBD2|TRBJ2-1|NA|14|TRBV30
CAWTKGLAPNEQFF
TGTGCCTGGACTAAAGGACTAGCTCCGAATGAGCAGTTCTTC
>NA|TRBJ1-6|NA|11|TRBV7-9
CASSLDGPLHF
TGTGCCAGCAGCTTAGATGGACCCCTCCACTTT
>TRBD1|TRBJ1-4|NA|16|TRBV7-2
CASSPFRTGENEKLFF
TGTGCCAGCAGCCCCTTCCGGACAGGCGAAAATGAAAAACTGTTTTTT
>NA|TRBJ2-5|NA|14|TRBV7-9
CASSLRDSQETQYF
TGTGCCAGCAGCTTGCGGGACAGCCAAGAGACCCAGTACTTC
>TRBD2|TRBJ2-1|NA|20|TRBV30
CAWFEAHTGSRGLAGYEQFF
TGTGCCTGGTTCGAGGCCCATACAGGTTCTAGAGGGCTAGCGGGGTACGAGCAGTTCTTC
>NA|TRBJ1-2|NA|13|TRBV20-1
CSAPLAGAYGYTF
TGCAGTGCTCCCTTGGCAGGGGCCTATGGCTACACCTTC
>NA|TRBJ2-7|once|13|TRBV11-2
CASSHRDTRDGSF
TGTGCCAGCAGCCACCGGGACACTCGTGATGGGAGCTTC
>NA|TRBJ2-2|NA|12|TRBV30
CAWRPWGRELFF
TGTGCCTGGCGGCCGTGGGGCCGGGAGCTGTTTTTT
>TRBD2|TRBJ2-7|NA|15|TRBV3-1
CASSPTSGGPYEQYF
TGTGCCAGCAGCCCTACTAGCGGGGGACCCTACGAGCAGTACTTC
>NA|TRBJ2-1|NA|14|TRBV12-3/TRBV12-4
CASSLTWVLSEQFF
TGTGCCAGCAGTCTCACCTGGGTCTTGAGTGAGCAGTTCTTC
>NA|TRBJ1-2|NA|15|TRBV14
CASSQNNGWNYGYTF
TGTGCCAGCAGCCAAAATAACGGATGGAACTATGGCTACACCTTC
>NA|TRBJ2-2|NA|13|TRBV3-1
CASSERTPGELFF
TGTGCCAGCAGCGAAAGGACTCCCGGGGAGCTGTTTTTT
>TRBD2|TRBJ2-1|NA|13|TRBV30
CALRGDSYNEQFF
TGTGCCTTGCGGGGGGACTCCTACAATGAGCAGTTCTTC
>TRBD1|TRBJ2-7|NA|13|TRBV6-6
CASNGQGRHEQYF
TGTGCCAGCAATGGACAGGGCCGCCACGAGCAGTACTTC
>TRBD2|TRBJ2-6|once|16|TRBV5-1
CASTLAGISGANVLTF
TGCGCCAGTACACTAGCGGGGATCTCTGGGGCCAACGTCCTGACTTTC
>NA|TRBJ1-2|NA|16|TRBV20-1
CSARVTGLRTRWGYTF
TGCAGTGCTAGAGTAACCGGTCTTCGAACCCGCTGGGGCTACACCTTC
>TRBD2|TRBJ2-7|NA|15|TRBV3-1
CASSPKLAPSSEQYF
TGTGCCAGCAGCCCGAAACTAGCGCCGTCTTCAGAGCAGTACTTC
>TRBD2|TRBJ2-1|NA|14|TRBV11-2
CASSERTSYNEQFF
TGTGCCAGCAGCGAACGGACTAGCTACAATGAGCAGTTCTTC
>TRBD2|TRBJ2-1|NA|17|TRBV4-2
CASSPLGAGEAYNEQFF
TGTGCCAGCAGCCCTCTGGGAGCGGGGGAGGCCTACAATGAGCAGTTCTTC
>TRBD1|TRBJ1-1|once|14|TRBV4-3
CASSPSDRENEAFF
TGCGCCAGCAGCCCTTCGGACAGGGAGAATGAAGCTTTCTTT
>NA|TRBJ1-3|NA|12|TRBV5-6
CASSLEGNTIYF
TGTGCCAGCAGCCTGGAAGGGAACACCATATATTTT
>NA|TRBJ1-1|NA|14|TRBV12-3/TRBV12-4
CASTSSGVPTEAFF
TGTGCCAGCACTTCCTCGGGAGTCCCCACTGAAGCTTTCTTT
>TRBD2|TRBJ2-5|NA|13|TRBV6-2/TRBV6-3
CASGGGPLETQYF
TGTGCCAGCGGGGGAGGGCCATTGGAGACCCAGTACTTC
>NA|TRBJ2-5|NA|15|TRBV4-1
CASSRVVANQETQYF
TGCGCCAGCAGTCGCGTAGTGGCGAACCAAGAGACCCAGTACTTC
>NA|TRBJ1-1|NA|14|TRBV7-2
CASSLSRGGTEAFF
TGTGCCAGCAGCCTCTCTAGGGGAGGGACTGAAGCTTTCTTT
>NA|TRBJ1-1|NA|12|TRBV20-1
CSARVATTEAFF
TGCAGTGCTAGGGTGGCGACCACTGAAGCTTTCTTT
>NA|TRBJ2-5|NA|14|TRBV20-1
CSANKMEPGETQYF
TGCAGTGCTAACAAGATGGAACCGGGAGAGACCCAGTACTTC
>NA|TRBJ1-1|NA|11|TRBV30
CAWRRVSEAFF
TGTGCCTGGAGAAGGGTCTCTGAAGCTTTCTTT
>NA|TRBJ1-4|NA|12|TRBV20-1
CSARRTGEKLFF
TGCAGTGCTCGGAGGACGGGGGAAAAACTGTTTTTT
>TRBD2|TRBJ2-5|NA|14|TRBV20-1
CSAVLAGVRETQYF
TGCAGTGCTGTACTAGCGGGGGTGCGGGAGACCCAGTACTTC
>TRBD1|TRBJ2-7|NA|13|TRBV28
CAILTGAPYEQYF
TGTGCCATCCTGACAGGGGCGCCATACGAGCAGTACTTC
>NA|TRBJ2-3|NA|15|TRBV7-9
CASSPQGGETYTQYF
TGTGCCAGCAGTCCCCAGGGCGGGGAAACATATACGCAGTATTTT
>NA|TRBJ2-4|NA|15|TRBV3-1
CASSQNALAKNIQYF
TGTGCCAGCAGCCAGAATGCGCTAGCCAAAAACATTCAGTACTTC
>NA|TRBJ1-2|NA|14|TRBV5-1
CASSADLANYGYTF
TGCGCCAGCAGCGCGGACCTAGCTAACTATGGCTACACCTTC